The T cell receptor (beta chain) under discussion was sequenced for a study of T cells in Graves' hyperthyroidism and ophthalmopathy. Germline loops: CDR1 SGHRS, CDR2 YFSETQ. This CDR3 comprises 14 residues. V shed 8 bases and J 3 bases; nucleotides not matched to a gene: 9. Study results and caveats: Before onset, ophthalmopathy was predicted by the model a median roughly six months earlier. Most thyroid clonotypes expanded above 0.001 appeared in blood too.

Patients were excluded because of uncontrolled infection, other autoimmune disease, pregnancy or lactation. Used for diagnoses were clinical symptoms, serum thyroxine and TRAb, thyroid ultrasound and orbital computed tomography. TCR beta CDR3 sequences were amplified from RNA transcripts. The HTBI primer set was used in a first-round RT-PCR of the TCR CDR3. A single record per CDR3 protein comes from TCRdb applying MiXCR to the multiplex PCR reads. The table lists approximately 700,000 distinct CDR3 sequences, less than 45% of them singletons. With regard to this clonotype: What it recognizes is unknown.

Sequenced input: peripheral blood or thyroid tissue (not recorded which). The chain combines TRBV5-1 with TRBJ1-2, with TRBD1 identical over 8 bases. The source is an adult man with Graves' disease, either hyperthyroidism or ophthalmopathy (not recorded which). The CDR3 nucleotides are TGCGCCAGTCACCCATCAGGGGGCCACTATGGCTACACCTTC. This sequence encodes CASHPSGGHYGYTF.